This TCR beta chain appears in the sequencing data of a study of blood T cell repertoires in COVID-19. Study-wide background: From the United States, Italy and Spain came samples of acute and convalescent COVID-19.

The germline V gene has CDR1 SGDLS and CDR2 YYNGEE. CDR3 size: 17 residues. Unmatched junction bases numbered 10, after V lost 0 bases and J lost 3 bases. Profiling relied on immunoSEQ multiplex PCR, and the TCRdb table lists in-frame clones only, not all of them. Here the sample spans tens of thousands of clones, roughly 90% being singletons. The sequenced material came from peripheral blood. This TCR derives from a human donor in a cohort sampled during active COVID-19. The chain uses TRBV9 and TRBJ2-3; 7 positions agree with TRBD2. Written as DNA, the CDR3 is TGTGCCAGCAGCGTAGAGTGGGGGACTAAGAATACAGATACGCAGTATTTT. This sequence encodes CASSVEWGTKNTDTQYF.